This T cell receptor beta chain appears in the sequencing data of a study of cytomegalovirus exposure and HLA in healthy donors (dated by TCRdb to between 2016 and 2019). Notes on the research overall: An earlier analysis of approximately 590 of the donors reported roughly 270 Gb of sequence data and 117 million unique TCR beta sequences from around 200 million T cells. Every discovery cohort repertoire had been produced on one sequencing platform. In a later analysis, previously published TCR beta repertoires from more than 500 donors were re-analyzed and high-resolution HLA genotyping was added so that TCR occurrence patterns could be studied. Along with the approximately 620-subject first cohort, a separate validation cohort of some 130 different subjects was used. In an earlier analysis of around 540 of the donors, high-throughput TCR beta sequencing was used to judge whether each TCR beta V gene segment behaved as functional or pseudogenic. The study combined high-throughput TCR immunosequencing, statistical association of individual TCRs with disease status, and machine learning to predict cytomegalovirus infection status. Both class I and class II loci were covered by HLA typing, at four-digit resolution. Using immunosequencing, the study profiled T cell repertoires from 500 to 800 subjects and related those repertoires to cytomegalovirus serostatus. Among roughly 400 genotyped donors of the cohort, an average of roughly 230,000 unique TCR beta nucleotide sequences was sequenced per donor, of which about 19% were non-productive. The number of donors typed differed by locus, with roughly 620-630 for A, B, C, DRB1 and DQB1, over 500 for DQA1, approximately 570 for DPA1, and some 440 for DPB1. Roughly five DR-DQ haplotypes were treated as single units for association and clustering because of strong linkage in the cohort. A later genetic analysis took genome-wide SNP genotypes for 398 of the 666 donors and used that subset as a discovery cohort. Among the roughly 410 genotyped donors, around 81% belonged to the genetic ancestry cluster associated with self-reported Caucasian donors. The study was designed to test whether signatures of past pathogen exposure could be identified by cataloging public T cell receptors. An early release that covered about 600 HLA-typed donors contained around 330 gigabases of sequencing data and tens of millions of unique TCR sequences. Donor age, sex, ethnicity and CMV serostatus were compiled together with the repertoire data. In the later analysis, no new phenotypic data were used to find candidate immune exposures; instead, reliance was placed on TCR beta sequences and their occurrence across donors. Here is what the overall study found, with its caveats: A later analysis found that TCR association rates varied across HLA loci, with DRB1 alleles showing the most associated TCRs and HLA-C alleles the fewest. In a later genetic analysis, fewer N-insertions in productive TCRs were reported among donors in an Asian-associated ancestry cluster than the roughly 640-donor mean. The only immune exposure information available for the cohort was CMV serostatus. An earlier analysis of approximately 570 of the donors showed that most TCR beta V segments appeared in productive rearrangements either about 90% or about 30% of the time, which broadly matched IMGT annotations. Across donors, most TCR sequences were observed very rarely, whereas some public TCRs were present in many individuals. Linkage disequilibrium might explain the correlated functional status among segregating V segments, but an unknown experimental factor could not be excluded. Because counts were too low, seventeen rarely observed V segments, including chromosome 9 orphons, were excluded from the earlier analysis of some 540 of the donors. Specific HLA alleles were associated with 15,000 to 20,000 TCR beta sequences at a false discovery rate of 0.05 in a later analysis. Some IMGT-functional V segments, including TRBV6-2 and TRBV6-3, could not be distinguished by the 87-base-pair reads and were therefore excluded. The classifier was reported to diagnose cytomegalovirus status with high specificity and sensitivity in both the original and validation cohorts. Compared with equally common non-associated chains, HLA-associated TCR beta chains in a later analysis were more clonally expanded and had lower generation probabilities. This cohort had only TCR beta chains sequenced, and the lack of alpha or paired-chain data limited which features could be detected. V-gene and J-gene trimming of TCR beta chains was associated with a missense DCLRE1C variant in a later genetic analysis, and the association was replicated in an independent cohort. The study listed approximately 160 TCR beta chains as associated with cytomegalovirus. Sequencing depth was assumed to be roughly uniform across donors in the presence/absence analyses, though that assumption may not hold. A later analysis reported that several top co-occurrence clusters appeared linked to parvovirus B19, influenza, CMV and Epstein-Barr virus. When HLA alleles, especially DR and DQ, strongly co-occurred, attributing TCR associations to individual alleles was difficult. Because HLA typing was missing for some donors at each locus, association tests included only the typed subset. A further reported finding was that TCR beta sequences accurately predicted the HLA-A and HLA-B alleles for most subjects in the first cohort. In vitro tests confirmed that a few of the cytomegalovirus-associated TCR beta chains recognize cytomegalovirus antigens. Most CMV-associated TCR beta chains appeared to be HLA-restricted in a later analysis, and the HLA associations seemed to be driven largely by CMV exposure. It was suggested by the authors that the approach could potentially be generalized to other disease states and immunological phenotypes. A cluster of highly shared sequence variants was judged likely to represent a technical artifact of the sequencing pipeline.

Concerning this clone: Its recognized antigen is unknown. Base quality data are lacking; no much larger clone is found one base away.

The germline V gene supplies CDR1 SGDLS and CDR2 YYNGEE. The CDR3 starts with the cysteine, ends with the phenylalanine, and has 15 residues. Only the CDR3 DNA stays, 45 bases, in frame from base 1. The junction shows trimming of 4 bases on V and 4 bases on J, plus 16 bases between the germline ends. The library was generated by the immunoSEQ multiplex PCR assay. For the multiplex PCR, a mixture combining 60 forward primers for TCR Vbeta segments and 13 reverse primers for TCR Jbeta segments was used. The CDR3 region of rearranged TCR beta genes was amplified from genomic DNA by a multiplex PCR assay. On the Illumina HiSeq System, the amplified TCR beta libraries were sequenced as 87-base-pair reads. Turning to the authors' computational methods: In a later analysis, some 80 million unique TCR beta chains were counted across the roughly 700 repertoires, and roughly 9.9 million of these chains were shared by at least two donors. A nearest-neighbor algorithm error-corrected the raw reads and collapsed the reads into unique sequences, merging closely related sequences to remove PCR and sequencing errors. To assign V, D and J gene segments, CDR3 sequences were aligned to IMGT reference sequences. For a sequence to be retained, at least a six-nucleotide match to both a V gene segment and a J gene segment was required. Rearrangements were called productive when the CDR3 lacked stop codons and stayed in frame with V and J; all others were non-productive. Following IMGT convention, CDR3 was defined as the stretch from the second conserved V-encoded cysteine to the conserved J-encoded phenylalanine. Sequences without an unambiguous match to a single V gene segment were excluded from the earlier analysis of 450 to 650 of the donors. In an earlier analysis of 587 of the donors, V segments were called functional above 56.7% productive rearrangements and were called segregating when the between-donor standard deviation exceeded 5%. A statistical classification framework was built for diagnosing cytomegalovirus status from the catalog of TCR beta chain sequences. In a later analysis, TCR nucleotide sequences were compared against IMGT/GENE-DB human TR gene sequences so that V and J genes could be assigned. The TCRdist pipeline was used in a later analysis to assign CDR3 sequences and most-parsimonious VDJ recombination scenarios. A later analysis defined each TCR beta chain by its CDR3 amino acid sequence plus V-gene family, and excluded reads lacking a unique V-gene family. As a way to deal with suspected cross-contamination and a sequencing artifact, a later analysis dropped 592 nucleotide sequences that were highly shared and had low generation probability. A later analysis calculated a clonal expansion index for each public chain from normalized within-repertoire ranks of inferred template counts. A later analysis computed generation probabilities with a VDJ recombination model fitted to out-of-frame rearrangements, and checked the results against IGoR. In a later analysis, TCR-TCR, TCR-HLA and TCR-CMV co-occurrence was scored with hypergeometric tests, and a repertoire-size bias correction was applied to TCR pairs. In a later analysis, false discovery rates were estimated by permuting HLA or CMV assignments 20 times. A later analysis grouped co-occurring TCRs with DBSCAN, adding TCRdist sequence similarity when clustering within HLA-allele-positive subsets. Repertoires with fewer than 30,000 or more than 120,000 public chains, plus five repertoires with anomalous nucleotide sharing, were excluded from co-occurrence clustering. In TCRdb, the immuneACCESS table is reduced to in-frame sequences with V and J assigned. These tables do not hold every clone; where another copy was compared, an unresolved V gene accounts for under half, and the others remain unexplained. V and J calls and clone size are given by that table; D and trimming were obtained from the DNA. This sample gives 85,000 to 100,000 clones in total; roughly 73% of them show up just once. Around 7.5% of the sample goes to the ten largest clones.

The cohort was made up of roughly 670 healthy bone marrow donors. At the time of sampling, all cohort members were nominally healthy, though unrecorded immune exposures were likely present. The donor tested CMV seropositive and was one of the 289 seropositive cohort members. A peripheral blood sample was collected from each donor, and TCR beta sequencing was performed on peripheral blood mononuclear cells. Genomic DNA extraction from the blood cell samples was performed with the Qiagen DNeasy Blood Extraction Kit. The V and J genes are TRBV9 and TRBJ2-3, and possibly TRBD1, on 6 matching bases. Sequenced material: PBMCs. The origin of this receptor is a man in his forties or fifties in good health and CMV-seropositive. The bases read TGTGCCAGCAGCCCATGGACAGCCCGGTCAGATACGCAGTATTTT. This translates into CASSPWTARSDTQYF.